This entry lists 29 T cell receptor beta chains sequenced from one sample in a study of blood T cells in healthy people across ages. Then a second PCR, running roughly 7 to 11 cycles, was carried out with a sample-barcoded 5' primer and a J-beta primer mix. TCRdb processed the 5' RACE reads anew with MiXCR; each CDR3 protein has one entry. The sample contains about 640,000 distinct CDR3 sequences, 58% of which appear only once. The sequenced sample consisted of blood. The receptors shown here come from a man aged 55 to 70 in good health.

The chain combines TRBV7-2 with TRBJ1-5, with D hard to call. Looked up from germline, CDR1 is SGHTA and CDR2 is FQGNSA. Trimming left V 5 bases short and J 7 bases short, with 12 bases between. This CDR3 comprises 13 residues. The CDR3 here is CASSPPWEQPQHF. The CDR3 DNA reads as TGTGCCAGCAGCCCCCCGTGGGAGCAGCCCCAGCATTTT.

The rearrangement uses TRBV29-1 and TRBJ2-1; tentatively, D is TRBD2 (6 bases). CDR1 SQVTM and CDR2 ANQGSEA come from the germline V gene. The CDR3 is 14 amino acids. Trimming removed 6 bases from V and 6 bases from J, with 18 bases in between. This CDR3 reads CSVLRGGFVNEQFF. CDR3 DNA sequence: TGCAGCGTCCTAAGGGGAGGCTTTGTCAATGAGCAGTTCTTC.

The CDR3 DNA reads TGTGCCACCAGCCCAGGGTGGAGGAACGAGCAGTACTTC. Translated, it gives CATSPGWRNEQYF. The chain recombines TRBV15 with TRBJ2-7; either TRBD1 or TRBD2 may fit D (5 bases each). CDR3 size: 13 residues. Germline CDR1 is LNHNV and CDR2 is YYDKDF (reference sequence). Between the trimmed V and J ends, which lost 5 bases and 5 bases, there was a span of 13 bases.

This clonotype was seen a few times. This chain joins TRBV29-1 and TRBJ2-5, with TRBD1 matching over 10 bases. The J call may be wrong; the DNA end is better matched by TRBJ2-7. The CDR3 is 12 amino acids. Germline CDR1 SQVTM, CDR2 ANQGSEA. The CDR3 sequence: CSVGDRGFEQYF. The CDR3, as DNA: TGCAGCGTGGGGGACAGGGGATTCGAGCAGTACTTC.

The CDR3 DNA reads TGCGCCAGCAGCCAAGAATTCACTAGCGGAAACAATGAGCAGTTCTTC. Its translation is CASSQEFTSGNNEQFF. J is TRBJ2-1 and V is TRBV4-1; 8 nucleotides match TRBD2. CDR3 length: 16 residues. CDR1 and CDR2 from the germline V gene are MGHRA and YSYEKL. With 0 bases clipped from V and 5 bases from J, the junction kept 6 bases outside the gene matches.

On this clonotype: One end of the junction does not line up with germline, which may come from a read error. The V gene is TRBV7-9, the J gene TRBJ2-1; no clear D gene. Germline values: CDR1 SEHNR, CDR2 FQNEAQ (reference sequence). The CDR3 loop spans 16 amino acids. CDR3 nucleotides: TGTGCCGGCAGCACTTGGACCAGCGAGTCCTACAATGAGCAGTTCTTC. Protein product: CAGSTWTSESYNEQFF.

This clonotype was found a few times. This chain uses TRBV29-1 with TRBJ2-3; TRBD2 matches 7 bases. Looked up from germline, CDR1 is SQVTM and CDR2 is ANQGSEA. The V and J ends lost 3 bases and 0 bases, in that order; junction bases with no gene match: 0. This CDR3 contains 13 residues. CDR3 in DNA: TGCAGCGTTGAGCGGGGGAGCACAGATACGCAGTATTTT. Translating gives CSVERGSTDTQYF.

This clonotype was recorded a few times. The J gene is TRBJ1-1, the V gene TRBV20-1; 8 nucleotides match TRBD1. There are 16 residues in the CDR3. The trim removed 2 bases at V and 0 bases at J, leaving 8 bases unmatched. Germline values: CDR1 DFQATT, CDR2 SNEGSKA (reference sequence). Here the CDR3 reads CSARNQGANMNTEAFF. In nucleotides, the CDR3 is TGCAGTGCTAGAAACCAGGGGGCTAACATGAACACTGAAGCTTTCTTT.

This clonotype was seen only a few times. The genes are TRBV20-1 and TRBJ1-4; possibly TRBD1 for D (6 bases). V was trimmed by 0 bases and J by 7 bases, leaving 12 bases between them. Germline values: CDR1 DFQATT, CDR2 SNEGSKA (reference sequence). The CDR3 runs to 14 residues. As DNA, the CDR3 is TGCAGTGCTAGAGATTCGGGACAAAGTGAAAAACTGTTTTTT. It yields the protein CSARDSGQSEKLFF.

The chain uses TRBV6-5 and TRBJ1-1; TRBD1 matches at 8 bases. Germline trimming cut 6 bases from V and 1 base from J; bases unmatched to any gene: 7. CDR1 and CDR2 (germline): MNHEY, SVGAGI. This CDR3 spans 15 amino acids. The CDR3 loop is CASSPRDRWNTEAFF. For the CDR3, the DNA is TGTGCCAGCAGCCCCCGGGACAGGTGGAACACTGAAGCTTTCTTT.

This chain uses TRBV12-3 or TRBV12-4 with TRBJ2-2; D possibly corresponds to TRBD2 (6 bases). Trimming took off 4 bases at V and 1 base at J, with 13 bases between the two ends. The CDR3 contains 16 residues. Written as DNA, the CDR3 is TGTGCCAGCAGTTCTACTAGCCTGGTGAACACCGGGGAGCTGTTTTTT. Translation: CASSSTSLVNTGELFF.

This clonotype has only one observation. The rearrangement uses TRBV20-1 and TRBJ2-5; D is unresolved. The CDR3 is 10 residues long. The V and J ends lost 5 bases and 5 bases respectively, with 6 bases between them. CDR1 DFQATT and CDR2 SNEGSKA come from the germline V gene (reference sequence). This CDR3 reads CSAGIETQYF. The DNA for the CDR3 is TGCAGTGCTGGAATCGAGACCCAGTACTTC.

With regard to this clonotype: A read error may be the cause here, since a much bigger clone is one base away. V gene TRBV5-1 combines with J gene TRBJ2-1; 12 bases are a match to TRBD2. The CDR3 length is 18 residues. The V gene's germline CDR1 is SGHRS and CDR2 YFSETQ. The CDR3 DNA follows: TGCGCCAGCAGTCCCGGACTAGCGGGGTCCCGCTCCGACAATGAGCAGTTCTTC. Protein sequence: CASSPGLAGSRSDNEQFF.

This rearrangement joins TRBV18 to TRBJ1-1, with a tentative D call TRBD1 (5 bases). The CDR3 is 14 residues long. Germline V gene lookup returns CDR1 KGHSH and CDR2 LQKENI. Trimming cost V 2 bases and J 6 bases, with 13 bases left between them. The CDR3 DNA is TGTGCCAGCTCACCATCCAGGGAGGGCGCTGAAGCTTTCTTT. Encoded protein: CASSPSREGAEAFF.

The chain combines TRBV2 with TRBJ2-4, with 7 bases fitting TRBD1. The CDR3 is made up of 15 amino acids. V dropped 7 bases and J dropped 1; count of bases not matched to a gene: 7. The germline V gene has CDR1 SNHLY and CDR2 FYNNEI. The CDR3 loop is CASKVTGAAKNIQYF. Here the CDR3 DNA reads TGTGCCAGCAAAGTTACAGGGGCGGCCAAAAACATTCAGTACTTC.

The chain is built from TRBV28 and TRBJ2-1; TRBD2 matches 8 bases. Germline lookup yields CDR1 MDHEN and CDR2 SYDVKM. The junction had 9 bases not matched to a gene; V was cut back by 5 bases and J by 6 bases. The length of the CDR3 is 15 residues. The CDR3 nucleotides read TGTGCCAGCAGTAAGGGACGAGCGGGGGTCAATGAGCAGTTCTTC. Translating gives CASSKGRAGVNEQFF.

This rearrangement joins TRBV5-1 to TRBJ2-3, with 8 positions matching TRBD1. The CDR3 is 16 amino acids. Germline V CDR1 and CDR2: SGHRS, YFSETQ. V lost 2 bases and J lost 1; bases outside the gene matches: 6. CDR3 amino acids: CASSFKTGVGTDTQYF. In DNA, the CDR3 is TGCGCCAGCAGCTTCAAGACAGGGGTCGGCACAGATACGCAGTATTTT.

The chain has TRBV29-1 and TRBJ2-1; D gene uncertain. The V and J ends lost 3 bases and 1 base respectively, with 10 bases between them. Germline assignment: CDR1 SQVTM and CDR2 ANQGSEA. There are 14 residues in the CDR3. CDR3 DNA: TGCAGCGTTGATCCGGGTCTTTCCTACAATGAGCAGTTCTTC. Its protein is CSVDPGLSYNEQFF.

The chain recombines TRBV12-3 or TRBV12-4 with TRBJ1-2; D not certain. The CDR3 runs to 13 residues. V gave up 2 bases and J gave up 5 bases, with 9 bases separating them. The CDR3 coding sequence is TGTGCCAGCAGTTTAAACGGGGTATATGGCTACACCTTC. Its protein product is CASSLNGVYGYTF.

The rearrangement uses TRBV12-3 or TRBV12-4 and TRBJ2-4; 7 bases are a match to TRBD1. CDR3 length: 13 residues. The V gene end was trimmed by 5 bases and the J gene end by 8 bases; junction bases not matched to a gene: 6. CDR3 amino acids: CASSPSGQYIQYF. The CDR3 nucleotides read TGTGCCAGCAGTCCCTCGGGACAGTACATTCAGTACTTC.

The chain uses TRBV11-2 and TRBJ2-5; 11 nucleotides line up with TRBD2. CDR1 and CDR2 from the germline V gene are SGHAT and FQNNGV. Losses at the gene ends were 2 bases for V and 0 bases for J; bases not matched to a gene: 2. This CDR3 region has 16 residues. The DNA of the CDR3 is TGTGCCAGCAGCTTAACGGGACTAGCGGACCAAGAGACCCAGTACTTC. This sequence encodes CASSLTGLADQETQYF.

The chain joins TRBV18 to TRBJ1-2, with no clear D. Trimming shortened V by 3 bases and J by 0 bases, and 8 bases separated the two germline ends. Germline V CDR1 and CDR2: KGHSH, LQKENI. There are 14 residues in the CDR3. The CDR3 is CASSPSGTNYGYTF. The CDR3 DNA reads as TGTGCCAGCTCACCCTCCGGTACTAACTATGGCTACACCTTC.

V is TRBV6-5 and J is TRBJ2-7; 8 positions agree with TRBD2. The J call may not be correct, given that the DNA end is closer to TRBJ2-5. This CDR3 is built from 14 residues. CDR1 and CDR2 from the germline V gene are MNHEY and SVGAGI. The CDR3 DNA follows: TGTGCCAGCAGTTCCGTGACTAGCGAAGAGACCCAGTACTTC. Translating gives CASSSVTSEETQYF.

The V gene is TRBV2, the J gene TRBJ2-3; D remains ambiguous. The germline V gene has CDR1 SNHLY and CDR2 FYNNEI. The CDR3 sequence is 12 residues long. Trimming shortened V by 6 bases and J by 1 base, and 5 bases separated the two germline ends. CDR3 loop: CASRERTDTQYF. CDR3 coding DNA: TGTGCCAGCAGAGAGCGCACAGATACGCAGTATTTT.

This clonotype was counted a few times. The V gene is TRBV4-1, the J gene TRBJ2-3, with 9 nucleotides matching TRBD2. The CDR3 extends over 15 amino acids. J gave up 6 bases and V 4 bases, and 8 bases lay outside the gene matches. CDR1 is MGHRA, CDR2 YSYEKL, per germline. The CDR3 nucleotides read TGCGCCAGCAGCCCCCCGGGACTAGCTTCCGATACGCAGTATTTT. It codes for CASSPPGLASDTQYF.

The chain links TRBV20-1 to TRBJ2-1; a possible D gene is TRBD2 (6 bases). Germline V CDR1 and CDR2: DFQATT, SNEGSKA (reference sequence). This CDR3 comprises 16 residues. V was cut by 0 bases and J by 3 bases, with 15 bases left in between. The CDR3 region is CSARDFGTYNYNEQFF. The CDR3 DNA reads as TGCAGTGCTAGAGATTTCGGGACTTATAACTACAATGAGCAGTTCTTC.

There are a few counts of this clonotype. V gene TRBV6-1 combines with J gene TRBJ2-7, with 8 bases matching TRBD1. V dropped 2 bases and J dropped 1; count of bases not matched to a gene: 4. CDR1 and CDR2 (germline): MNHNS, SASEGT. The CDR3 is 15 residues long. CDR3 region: CASSEWRQGSYEQYF. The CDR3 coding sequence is TGTGCCAGCAGTGAATGGAGACAGGGGTCCTACGAGCAGTACTTC.

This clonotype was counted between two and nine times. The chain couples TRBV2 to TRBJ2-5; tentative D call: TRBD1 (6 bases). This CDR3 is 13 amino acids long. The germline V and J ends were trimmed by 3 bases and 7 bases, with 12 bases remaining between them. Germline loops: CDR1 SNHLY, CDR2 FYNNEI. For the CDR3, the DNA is TGTGCCAGCAGTGAGACGAAGACAGGGACCCAGTACTTC. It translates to CASSETKTGTQYF.

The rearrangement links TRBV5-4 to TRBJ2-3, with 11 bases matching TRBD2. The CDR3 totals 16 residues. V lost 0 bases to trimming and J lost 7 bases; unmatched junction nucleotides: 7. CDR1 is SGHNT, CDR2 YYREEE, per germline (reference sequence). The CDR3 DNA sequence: TGTGCCAGCAGCTTGGATCCACTAGCGGGGGCCTATACGCAGTATTTT. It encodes CASSLDPLAGAYTQYF.